This entry concerns a single TCR beta chain. Its binding antigen is unknown. No much larger clone is present one base from it, and per-base qualities are unavailable. The data stem from a study of technical replicates of blood from several donors listed by TCRdb under 2017. The library was generated by the immunoSEQ multiplex PCR assay. Drawn from immuneACCESS, this table holds only the in-frame rearrangements with V and J called that TCRdb kept. Clones are partly lost; checked studies trace under half to an unresolved V gene and leave the rest unexplained. The sample includes 60,000 to 70,000 clones, with roughly 98% observed a single time. The ten largest account for under 0.2% of the sample. Ends trimmed: V by 10 bases, J by 6 bases; bases unmatched to a gene: 15. Via the germline V gene (reference sequence), CDR1 is MNHEY and CDR2 SMNVEV. Including the terminal cysteine and phenylalanine, the CDR3 comprises 15 residues. Just the 45-base CDR3 DNA is kept, in frame starting at base 1.

The rearranged chain carries TRBV27 and TRBJ1-5; the central 7 bases match TRBD1. The specimen was T cells isolated from PBMCs. This TCR was recovered from a human donor in good health. The CDR3 in this case is CATEQDTGDGQPQHF. DNA sequence: TGTGCCACCGAGCAAGATACAGGGGACGGTCAGCCCCAGCATTTT.